The rows below give T cell receptor beta chains drawn from one sample of a study of CD8 T cells in Susac syndrome. Via MiXCR, TCRdb re-called the immunoSEQ multiplex PCR reads, giving one row per CDR3 protein. The sample lists about 110,000 distinct CDR3 sequences; roughly 95% were seen once. The specimen sequenced was CD4+ T cells from PBMCs. Receptor source: a human donor in good health. Both conserved end residues are part of each CDR3. Each record gives: J gene, V gene, D gene, clone size, CDR3 DNA, CDR3 protein. D genes are given only for firm matches. Size values are once, few and many counts, or a class for expanded clones, and some rows have none.

>TRBJ2-7|TRBV20-1|TRBD2|NA
TGCAGTGCTATTGCGGGAGGGCTCTCAGTCTACGAGCAGTACTTC
CSAIAGGLSVYEQYF
>TRBJ2-7|TRBV27|TRBD1|once
TGTGCCAGCAGGAGATCCGGGACAGGGGACACCTCCTACGAGCAGTACTTC
CASRRSGTGDTSYEQYF
>TRBJ2-1|TRBV24-1|NA|NA
TGTGCCACCAGTGATTCCGGTAGTCTCAATGAGCAGTTCTTC
CATSDSGSLNEQFF
>TRBJ1-1|TRBV7-9|NA|NA
TGTGCCAGCAGCGACCTGGGCAGACTTGAGGAAGCTTTCTTT
CASSDLGRLEEAFF
>TRBJ2-7|TRBV2|NA|NA
TGTGCCAGCAGACTCACATCCTCCTACGAGCAGTACTTC
CASRLTSSYEQYF
>TRBJ1-5|TRBV7-2|TRBD1|NA
TGTGCCAGCGCGGGACAGGATAATCAGCCCCAGCATTTT
CASAGQDNQPQHF
>TRBJ2-1|TRBV11-2|TRBD2|NA
TGTGCCAGCAGCTTCCGTTCTCCTAGCGGGGGGAATGAGCAGTTCTTC
CASSFRSPSGGNEQFF
>TRBJ2-1|TRBV30|NA|NA
TGTGCCTGGAGTGCAGGGGTCTACAATGAGCAGTTCTTC
CAWSAGVYNEQFF
>TRBJ1-1|TRBV12-3/TRBV12-4|NA|NA
TGTGCCAGCAGTTTAGGGGGCGACACTGAAGCTTTCTTT
CASSLGGDTEAFF
>TRBJ2-5|TRBV19|NA|NA
TGTGCCAGTAGTATCACCGGGGTCGAGACCCAGTACTTC
CASSITGVETQYF